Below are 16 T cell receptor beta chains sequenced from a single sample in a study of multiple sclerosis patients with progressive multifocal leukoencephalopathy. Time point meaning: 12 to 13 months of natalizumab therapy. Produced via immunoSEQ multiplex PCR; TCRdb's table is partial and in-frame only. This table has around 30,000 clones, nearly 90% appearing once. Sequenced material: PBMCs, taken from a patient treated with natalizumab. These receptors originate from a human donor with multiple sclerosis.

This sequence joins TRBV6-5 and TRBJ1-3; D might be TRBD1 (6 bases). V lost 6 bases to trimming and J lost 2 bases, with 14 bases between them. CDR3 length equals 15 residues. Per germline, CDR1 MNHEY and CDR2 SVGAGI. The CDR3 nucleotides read TGTGCCAGCAGCTCAGGGGCTCTGCCTGGAAACACCATATATTTT. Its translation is CASSSGALPGNTIYF.

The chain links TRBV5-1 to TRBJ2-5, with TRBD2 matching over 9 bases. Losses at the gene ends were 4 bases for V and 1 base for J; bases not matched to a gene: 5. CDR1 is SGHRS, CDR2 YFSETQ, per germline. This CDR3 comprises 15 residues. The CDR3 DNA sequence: TGCGCCAGCAGCCTAGCGGGGTACCGCCAAGAGACCCAGTACTTC. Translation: CASSLAGYRQETQYF.

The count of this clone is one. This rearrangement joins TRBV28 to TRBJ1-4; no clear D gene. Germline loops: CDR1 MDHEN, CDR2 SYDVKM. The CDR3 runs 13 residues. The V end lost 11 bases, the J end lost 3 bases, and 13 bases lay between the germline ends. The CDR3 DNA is TGTGCCGTTCGGGCAATGGCTAATGAAAAACTGTTTTTT. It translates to CAVRAMANEKLFF.

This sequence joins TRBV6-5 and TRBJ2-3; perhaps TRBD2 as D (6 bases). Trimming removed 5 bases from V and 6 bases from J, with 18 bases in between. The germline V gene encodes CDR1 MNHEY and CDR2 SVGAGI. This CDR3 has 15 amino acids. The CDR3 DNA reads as TGTGCCAGCAGTCCGCGGGACTCGAGCTTTGATACGCAGTATTTT. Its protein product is CASSPRDSSFDTQYF.

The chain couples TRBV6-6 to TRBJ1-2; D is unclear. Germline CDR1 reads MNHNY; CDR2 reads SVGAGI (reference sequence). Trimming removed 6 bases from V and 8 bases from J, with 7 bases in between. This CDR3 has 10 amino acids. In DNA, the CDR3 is TGTGCCAGCAGGAATAGCGGCTACACCTTC. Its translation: CASRNSGYTF.

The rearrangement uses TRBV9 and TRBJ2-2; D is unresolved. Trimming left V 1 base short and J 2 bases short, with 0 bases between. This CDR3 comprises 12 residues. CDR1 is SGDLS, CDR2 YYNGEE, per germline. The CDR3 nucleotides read TGTGCCAGCAGCGTAAACACCGGGGAGCTGTTTTTT. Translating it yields CASSVNTGELFF.

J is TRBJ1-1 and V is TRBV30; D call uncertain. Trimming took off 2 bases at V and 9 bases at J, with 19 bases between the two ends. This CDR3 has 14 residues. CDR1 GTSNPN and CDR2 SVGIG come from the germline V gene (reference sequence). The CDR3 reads CAWSHLTASGQAFF. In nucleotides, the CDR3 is TGTGCCTGGAGTCATTTGACCGCGTCAGGCCAAGCTTTCTTT.

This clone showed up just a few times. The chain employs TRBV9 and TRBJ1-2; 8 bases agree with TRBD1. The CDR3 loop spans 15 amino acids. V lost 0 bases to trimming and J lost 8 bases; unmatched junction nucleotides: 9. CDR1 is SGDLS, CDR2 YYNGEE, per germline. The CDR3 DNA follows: TGTGCCAGCAGCGTAGGGCCAGGGGGCCGCAGGGGCTACACCTTC. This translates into CASSVGPGGRRGYTF.

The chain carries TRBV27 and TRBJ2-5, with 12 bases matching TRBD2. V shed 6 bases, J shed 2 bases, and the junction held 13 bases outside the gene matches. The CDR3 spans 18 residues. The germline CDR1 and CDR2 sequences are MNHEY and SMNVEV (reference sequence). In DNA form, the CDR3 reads TGTGCCAGCAGCGAAACGGGACTAGCGGGTTGGGAGCAAGAGACCCAGTACTTC. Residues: CASSETGLAGWEQETQYF.

The CDR3 sequence is CASSFSERGGWFF. As DNA, the CDR3 is TGCGCCAGCAGCTTTAGCGAGCGGGGGGGCTGGTTCTTC. This chain uses TRBV5-1 with TRBJ2-1; 10 bases match TRBD2. V dropped 2 bases and J dropped 15; count of bases not matched to a gene: 8. CDR1 and CDR2 from the germline V gene are SGHRS and YFSETQ. The CDR3 runs 13 residues.

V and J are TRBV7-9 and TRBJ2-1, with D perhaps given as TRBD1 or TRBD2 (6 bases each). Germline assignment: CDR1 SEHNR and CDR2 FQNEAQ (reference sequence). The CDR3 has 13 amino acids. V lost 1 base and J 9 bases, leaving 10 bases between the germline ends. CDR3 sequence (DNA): TGTGCCAGCAGCTTAGGGGGGGCGCCTGAGCAGTTCTTC. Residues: CASSLGGAPEQFF.

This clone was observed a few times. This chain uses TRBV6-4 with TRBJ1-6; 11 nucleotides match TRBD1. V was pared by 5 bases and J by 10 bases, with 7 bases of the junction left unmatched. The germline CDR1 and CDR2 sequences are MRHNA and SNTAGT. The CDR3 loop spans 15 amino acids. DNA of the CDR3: TGTGCCAGCAGTCAACTGGGACAGGGGGACTCACCCCTCCACTTT. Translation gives CASSQLGQGDSPLHF.

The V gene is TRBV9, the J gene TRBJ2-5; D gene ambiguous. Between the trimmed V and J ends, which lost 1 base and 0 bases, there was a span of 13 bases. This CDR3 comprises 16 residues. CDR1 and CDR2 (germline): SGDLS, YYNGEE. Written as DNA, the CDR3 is TGTGCCAGCAGCGTATACGGCAGGCCGTACCAAGAGACCCAGTACTTC. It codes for CASSVYGRPYQETQYF.

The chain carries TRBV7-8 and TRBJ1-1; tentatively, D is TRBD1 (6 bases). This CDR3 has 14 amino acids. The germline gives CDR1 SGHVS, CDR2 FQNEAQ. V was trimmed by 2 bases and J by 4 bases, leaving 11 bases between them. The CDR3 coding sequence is TGTGCCAGCAGCTTATCACAGGGAGGCACTGAAGCTTTCTTT. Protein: CASSLSQGGTEAFF. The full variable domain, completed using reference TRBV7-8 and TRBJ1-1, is GAGVSQSPRYKVAKRGQDVALRCDPISGHVSLFWYQQALGQGPEFLTYFQNEAQLDKSGLPSDRFFAERPEGSVSTLKIQRTQQEDSAVYLCASSLSQGGTEAFFGQGTRLTVV.

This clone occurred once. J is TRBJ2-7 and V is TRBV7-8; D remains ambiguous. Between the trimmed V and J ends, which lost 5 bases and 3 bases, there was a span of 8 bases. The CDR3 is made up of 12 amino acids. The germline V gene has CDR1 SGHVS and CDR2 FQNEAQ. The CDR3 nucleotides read TGTGCCAGCAGCCCGGAGAGCTACGAGCAGTACTTC. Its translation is CASSPESYEQYF.

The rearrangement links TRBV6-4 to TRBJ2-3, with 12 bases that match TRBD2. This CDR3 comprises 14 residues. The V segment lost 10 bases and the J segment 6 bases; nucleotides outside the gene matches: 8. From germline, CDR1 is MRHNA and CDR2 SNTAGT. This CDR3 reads CANSLAGGPDTQYF. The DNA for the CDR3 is TGTGCCAACTCTCTAGCGGGGGGGCCGGATACGCAGTATTTT.